A selection of T cell receptor beta chains follows, all from one sample in a study of T-cell reconstitution after alpha-beta-depleted transplantation in children. MiXCR was run by TCRdb on the PCR reads, yielding one entry per CDR3 protein. This table has 780,000 or so distinct CDR3 sequences, approximately 15% appearing once. The material was PBMCs, mostly from graft donor cells, obtained 360 days after TCRalphabeta/CD19-depleted stem cell transplant. These receptors originate from a male patient aged 10-17 years who had a stem cell transplant for acute lymphoblastic leukemia, so the T cells may come from the graft donor. Each CDR3 is given with its conserved first and last residue. D genes are given only for firm matches. A clone size is listed for some rows: how often the clone was seen (once, few, many), or a class if it is expanded.

- many TRBJ2-7 TRBV29-1 TGCAGCGTTCGGGGACTCGGTACCTACGAGCAGTACTTC CSVRGLGTYEQYF
- - TRBJ2-1 TRBV15 TGTGCCACCAGCAGAGGGGGTGGGACGGCCCATAGATTGCCCTACAATGAGCAGTTCTTC CATSRGGGTAHRLPYNEQFF
TRBD2 - TRBJ2-1 TRBV10-3 TGTGCCATCCTAATCATGACTAGCGGGAGGGCCGATGAGCAGTTCTTC CAILIMTSGRADEQFF
- many TRBJ2-1 TRBV5-1 TGCGCCAGCAGCTTGGGGCAGTGGGGCTACAATGAGCAGTTCTTC CASSLGQWGYNEQFF
- few TRBJ2-3 TRBV7-2 TGTGCCAGCAGCTTTCGACCCTATCGCGCAGATACGCAGTATTTT CASSFRPYRADTQYF
TRBD2 - TRBJ2-7 TRBV4-1 TGCGCCAGCAGCCAAGGACTAGCGGGCCTCATAGCCTCCTACGAGCAGTACTTC CASSQGLAGLIASYEQYF
- many TRBJ2-2 TRBV24-1 TGTGCCACCAGTCTCCAGGGTGAACACCGGCGGGGGGAGCTGTTTTTT CATSLQGEHRRGELFF
- few TRBJ2-3 TRBV27 TGTGCCAGCAGGCCTTACGGGGACCTTAGCACAGATACGCAGTATTTT CASRPYGDLSTDTQYF
- - TRBJ2-1 TRBV20-1 TGCAGTGCTAGAGACCCCCATGGGGGAGGCCTATCCAATGAGCAGTTCTTC CSARDPHGGGLSNEQFF
- few TRBJ1-2 TRBV4-1 TGCGCCAGCAGCCAAGACGACCATAACTATGGCTACACCTTC CASSQDDHNYGYTF
TRBD2 many TRBJ2-5 TRBV4-2 TGTGCCAGCAGCCACCCGGGACTAGCGGGAAAAGAGACCCAGTACTTC CASSHPGLAGKETQYF
- many TRBJ2-7 TRBV20-1 TGCAGTGCTAGTGGCGGCTCCTACGAGCAGTACTTC CSASGGSYEQYF
TRBD2 few TRBJ2-5 TRBV12-3/TRBV12-4 TGTGCCAGCAGGTCAACTAGCGGGAGAGAAGAGACCCAGTACTTC CASRSTSGREETQYF
TRBD1 - TRBJ2-4 TRBV4-2 TGTGCCAGCAGCCAGCTAGGGGGCAGGATAGCCAAAAACATTCAGTACTTC CASSQLGGRIAKNIQYF
TRBD1 - TRBJ2-3 TRBV6-4 TGTGCCAGCAGTGACGGGGACAGGGCCACAGATACGCAGTATTTT CASSDGDRATDTQYF
TRBD2 - TRBJ2-5 TRBV6-1 TGTGCCAGCAGCCAGGGACTAGCGGGATCCCAGTACTTC CASSQGLAGSQYF
- - TRBJ2-1 TRBV5-1 TGCGCCAGCAGCTTGGAGGGGTTCAATGAGCAGTTCTTC CASSLEGFNEQFF
TRBD2 few TRBJ2-5 TRBV12-3/TRBV12-4 TGTGCCAGCAGGGGGACTAGCAGGCAAGAGACCCAGTACTTC CASRGTSRQETQYF
- - TRBJ1-1 TRBV5-1 TGCGCCAGCAGCTTGTTCGAAGGGGGCACTGAAGCTTTCTTT CASSLFEGGTEAFF
- few TRBJ2-3 TRBV2 TGTGCCAGCAAGTTTTCTAGCACAGATACGCAGTATTTT CASKFSSTDTQYF
TRBD2 - TRBJ2-2 TRBV7-1 TGTGCCAGCAGCTCGCCGGGACTAGCGGGATACGAACTCGAGTTTCAAATCGGGGAGCTGTTTTTT CASSSPGLAGYELEFQIGELFF
TRBD2 - TRBJ2-3 TRBV5-4 TGTGCCAGCAGCTCCCGGCCTAGCGGGAGTTCCGCAGATACGCAGTATTTT CASSSRPSGSSADTQYF
- - TRBJ2-7 TRBV3-1 TGTGCCAGCAGCCAAGAAGGTTTTCAACCTTACGAGCAGTACTTC CASSQEGFQPYEQYF
TRBD2 few TRBJ2-7 TRBV6-1 TGTGCCAGCAGCCTCCGGGCTAGCGGACCCTACGAGCAGTACTTC CASSLRASGPYEQYF
- many TRBJ2-7 TRBV5-1 TGCGCCAGCAGCTTGCTGGGTATATCCTACGAGCAGTACTTC CASSLLGISYEQYF
- - TRBJ2-7 TRBV3-1 TGTGCCAGCAGCCAGACTTACTCCTACGAGCAGTACTTC CASSQTYSYEQYF
TRBD2 - TRBJ2-1 TRBV7-3 TGTGCCAGCAGTAAGACTAGCGGGATCACTGAGCAGTTCTTC CASSKTSGITEQFF
- - TRBJ2-3 TRBV6-2/TRBV6-3 TGTGCCAGCAGTTACCGGCTAGCTACGCAGTATTTT CASSYRLATQYF
- few TRBJ2-1 TRBV7-9 TGTGCCAGCAGCTTAACCCCCATTGTGGTCAATGAGCAGTTCTTC CASSLTPIVVNEQFF
- few TRBJ1-2 TRBV6-5 TGTGCCAGCAGTTACTCGGGCCCCTCAACCAATGGCTACACCTTC CASSYSGPSTNGYTF
- - TRBJ2-2 TRBV20-1 TGCAGTGCTCGGGACTTCTACACCGGGGAGCTGTTTTTT CSARDFYTGELFF
- - TRBJ2-3 TRBV12-3/TRBV12-4 TGTGCCAGCAGGGACCGTAAGGCGATGGTTACGCAGTATTTT CASRDRKAMVTQYF
TRBD2 - TRBJ2-3 TRBV3-1 TGTGCCAGCAGCCAGTCGGGAGGTGGCACAGATACGCAGTATTTT CASSQSGGGTDTQYF
- few TRBJ2-1 TRBV29-1 TGCGCGGGACCGGCGGGGCGGAATGAGCAGTTCTTC CAGPAGRNEQFF
TRBD1 - TRBJ2-3 TRBV6-1 TGTGCCAGCAGACCCCTACAGGGGCCAGATACGCAGTATTTT CASRPLQGPDTQYF
- - TRBJ1-5 TRBV6-5 TGTGCCAGCAGTTCCGCGCCCAGGGATTTATTTAGCAATCAGCCCCAGCATTTT CASSSAPRDLFSNQPQHF
TRBD2 many TRBJ2-2 TRBV12-3/TRBV12-4 TGTGCCAGCAGTTTGGGTCCGGGACTAGCGTATGCGAACACCGGGGAGCTGTTTTTT CASSLGPGLAYANTGELFF
- - TRBJ2-5 TRBV7-9 TGTGCCAGCAGCCCTCGCAGGGAAGAGACCCAGTACTTC CASSPRREETQYF
TRBD2 many TRBJ2-3 TRBV5-1 TGTGCCAGCAGCTTAGTGGCGGGAGGGAGTACAGATACGCAGTATTTT CASSLVAGGSTDTQYF